These T cell receptor beta chains were read from a single sample in a study of T-cell memory formation after mild COVID-19. Via MiXCR, TCRdb re-called the 5' RACE reads, giving one row per CDR3 protein. Of approximately 240,000 distinct CDR3 sequences in the sample, about a sixth were seen once. Sequenced sample: PBMCs or a T cell subset sorted from them (not recorded which). These receptor sequences come from a man younger than 30 who had mild COVID-19 (a few samples of this study predate the infection). Cell type and time point are not known. The CDR3 runs from the conserved cysteine through the conserved F or W. The D gene is left open where the match is weak. Size values are once, few and many counts, or a class for expanded clones, and some rows have none.

J | D | size | V | DNA | CDR3
TRBJ2-5 | TRBD2 | NA | TRBV5-5 | TGTGCCAGCAAGGGAGGGGCTCGAGAGACCCAGTACTTC | CASKGGARETQYF
TRBJ1-2 | NA | many | TRBV19 | TGTGCCAGTAGTATAGGGGAGGCCTACACCTTC | CASSIGEAYTF
TRBJ2-5 | NA | NA | TRBV11-2 | TGTGCCAGCAGCCGACGAGGTGGCAGGGGAGGGTTGGAGACCCAGTACTTC | CASSRRGGRGGLETQYF
TRBJ1-1 | NA | many | TRBV7-9 | TGTGCCAGCAGCCAGGACATGAACACTGAAGCTTTCTTT | CASSQDMNTEAFF
TRBJ2-2 | NA | NA | TRBV6-2/TRBV6-3 | TGTGCCAGCAGTTATTTGGCGAACACCGGGGAGCTGTTTTTT | CASSYLANTGELFF
TRBJ2-3 | NA | NA | TRBV27 | TGTGCCAGCAGTCACAGAGACACAGATACGCAGTATTTT | CASSHRDTDTQYF
TRBJ2-7 | NA | NA | TRBV5-4 | TGTGCCAGCAGCTTTAAGGCAGCAGGGGATAATTACTACGAGCAGTACTTC | CASSFKAAGDNYYEQYF
TRBJ1-2 | NA | NA | TRBV12-3/TRBV12-4 | TGTGCCAGCAGTTCAAGGGGGAACTATGGCTACACCTTC | CASSSRGNYGYTF
TRBJ1-6 | NA | few | TRBV20-1 | TGCAGTGCGAACAGGATCTCCTATAATTCACCCCTCCACTTT | CSANRISYNSPLHF
TRBJ1-5 | NA | NA | TRBV18 | TGTGCCAGCTCTGACTCCTTGGACAGAACCGATCAGCCCCAGCATTTT | CASSDSLDRTDQPQHF
TRBJ1-5 | TRBD1 | NA | TRBV18 | TGTGCCAGCTCACTAGGGACAGGGAATAGCAATCAGCCCCAGCATTTT | CASSLGTGNSNQPQHF
TRBJ2-2 | NA | NA | TRBV7-2 | TGTGCCAGCAGATTTACAGGCACCGGGGAGCTGTTTTTT | CASRFTGTGELFF
TRBJ1-1 | NA | NA | TRBV2 | TGTGCCAGCAGTGAGTTCGAGTCCTACACTGAAGCTTTCTTT | CASSEFESYTEAFF
TRBJ1-1 | NA | NA | TRBV2 | TGTGCCAGCAGTGAGCAGTCTCCTCAGAACACTGAAGCTTTCTTT | CASSEQSPQNTEAFF
TRBJ1-3 | NA | few | TRBV7-2 | TGTGCCAGCAGCTTAGCGACCAGTTTCTCTGGAAACACCATATATTTT | CASSLATSFSGNTIYF
TRBJ1-4 | NA | NA | TRBV5-1 | TGCGCCAGCAGTGAGGGGCCGGCTAATGAAAAACTGTTTTTT | CASSEGPANEKLFF
TRBJ2-1 | NA | once | TRBV2 | TGTGCCAGCAGTGAAGACTCCGAGCATGGCTATGAGCAGTTCTTC | CASSEDSEHGYEQFF
TRBJ1-5 | TRBD1 | NA | TRBV7-9 | TGTGCCAGCAGCCCCGGGACAGCTTATCAGCCCCAGCATTTT | CASSPGTAYQPQHF
TRBJ1-4 | TRBD1 | few | TRBV29-1 | TGCAGCGTCGAAGGGACAGGGACTAATGAAAAACTGTTTTTT | CSVEGTGTNEKLFF
TRBJ2-7 | TRBD1 | NA | TRBV7-9 | TGTGCCAGCAGCGAAGGACAGGGACGGACCTACGAGCAGTACTTC | CASSEGQGRTYEQYF
TRBJ2-3 | NA | few | TRBV5-5 | TGTGCCAGCAGTAACCAGGGAAGCACAGATACGCAGTATTTT | CASSNQGSTDTQYF
TRBJ1-2 | NA | few | TRBV20-1 | TGCAGTGCGCGGACTACAGGGCGCCACCGTAGCTACACCTTC | CSARTTGRHRSYTF
TRBJ2-4 | TRBD2 | NA | TRBV7-2 | TGTGCCAGCAGCTTTAGCCCCCTGGCAGGGAGGGTAGACATTCAGTACTTC | CASSFSPLAGRVDIQYF
TRBJ2-7 | NA | NA | TRBV7-9 | TGTGCCAGCATCTCAGGGGGGCTGGAGCAGTACTTC | CASISGGLEQYF
TRBJ1-1 | NA | few | TRBV20-1 | TGCAGTGCTAGTGAGCAGGGGTTTGGTGAAGCTTTCTTT | CSASEQGFGEAFF
TRBJ1-1 | NA | NA | TRBV6-5 | TGTGCCAGCAGCCCTTCCTTGGGGGGGGCAAGTGAAGCTTTCTTT | CASSPSLGGASEAFF
TRBJ2-3 | TRBD2 | NA | TRBV7-9 | TGTGCCAGCACCTTCCTAGCGGGGGCCTCTAGCACAGATACGCAGTATTTT | CASTFLAGASSTDTQYF
TRBJ1-4 | NA | NA | TRBV7-2 | TGTGCCAGCAGCTTATTCTCTCGAGGCGGGAGTCGGAGGCTGTTTTTT | CASSLFSRGGSRRLFF
TRBJ1-1 | NA | few | TRBV19 | TGTGCCAGTAGTAATGGGGGGCTGGAGTTCTTT | CASSNGGLEFF
TRBJ2-3 | TRBD2 | NA | TRBV7-3 | TGTGCCAGCAGCAAAAGATCTAGCGGGCGCACAGATACGCAGTATTTT | CASSKRSSGRTDTQYF
TRBJ1-1 | NA | few | TRBV5-8 | TGTGCCAGCAGCTCCGAACCTGGGAACACTGAAGCTTTCTTT | CASSSEPGNTEAFF
TRBJ1-1 | TRBD1 | NA | TRBV19 | TGTGCCAGTACAGAGAGGGGGCTTTGGGGCACTGAAGCTTTCTTT | CASTERGLWGTEAFF
TRBJ1-2 | NA | NA | TRBV2 | TGTGCCAGCAGAAGGGACACAAAATATGGCTACACCTTC | CASRRDTKYGYTF
TRBJ2-3 | TRBD1 | NA | TRBV7-2 | TGTGCCAGCAGCTTAGCTGGGACAGGGTATTCCCCAGATACGCAGTATTTT | CASSLAGTGYSPDTQYF
TRBJ2-3 | NA | NA | TRBV10-3 | TGTGCCATCAGTGAGTCCGTAGATACGCAGTATTTT | CAISESVDTQYF
TRBJ2-3 | NA | few | TRBV9 | TGTGCCAGCAGCCCCCGGACGGCCGAAGATACGCAGTATTTT | CASSPRTAEDTQYF
TRBJ2-1 | NA | many | TRBV5-1 | TGCGCCAGCAGCTTGTTCCCCCGGGGGAACTACAATGAGCAGTTCTTC | CASSLFPRGNYNEQFF
TRBJ2-7 | NA | NA | TRBV5-8 | TGTGCCAGCAGCCCTAGAGGGGGGGCCTACGAGCAGTACTTC | CASSPRGGAYEQYF
TRBJ2-1 | TRBD2 | NA | TRBV5-1 | TGCGCCAGCAGCTTGGCCACAATAGCGGGGGGGTCCTACAATGAGCAGTTCTTC | CASSLATIAGGSYNEQFF
TRBJ2-3 | TRBD2 | NA | TRBV9 | TGTGCCAGCAGCGTCCCGGGGGGGCCGGAAGATACGCAGTATTTT | CASSVPGGPEDTQYF
TRBJ2-1 | NA | NA | TRBV18 | TGTGCCAGCTCACCTCTAAGACTAGTCCTCGCCTACAATGAGCAGTTCTTC | CASSPLRLVLAYNEQFF
TRBJ2-2 | NA | NA | TRBV14 | TGTGCCAGCAGCCAAGATGCAGGCTCACCCGGGGAGCTGTTTTTT | CASSQDAGSPGELFF
TRBJ2-1 | NA | few | TRBV27 | TGTGCCAGCAGCAGGATTGGGGCTGAGCAGTTCTTC | CASSRIGAEQFF
TRBJ2-3 | TRBD2 | few | TRBV20-1 | TGCAGTGCCACTCTAGCGGGGGGGAGCACAGATACGCAGTATTTT | CSATLAGGSTDTQYF
TRBJ1-4 | NA | few | TRBV6-5 | TGTGCCAGCCAGTTATCCCTGTTTTTT | CASQLSLFF
TRBJ1-6 | NA | many | TRBV7-8 | TGTGCCAGCAGCTTAGCAGGGAACGAAGAATCACCCCTCCACTTT | CASSLAGNEESPLHF
TRBJ1-2 | NA | NA | TRBV27 | TGTGCCAGCACATCGACAGGTCCTGGTGACTATGGCTACACCTTC | CASTSTGPGDYGYTF
TRBJ1-3 | NA | few | TRBV4-1 | TGCGCCAGCAGCCAAACGGAGCAGACTGGAAACACCATATATTTT | CASSQTEQTGNTIYF
TRBJ1-1 | NA | few | TRBV7-9 | TGTGCCAGCAGCTTAGGCTTTGGGACTGAAGCTTTCTTT | CASSLGFGTEAFF
TRBJ2-3 | NA | many | TRBV5-1 | TGCGCCAGCAGCTTGGCCGGGGGGCTAGATACGCAGTATTTT | CASSLAGGLDTQYF
TRBJ2-3 | TRBD1 | few | TRBV3-1 | TGTGCCAGCAGCATACCAGGGGGACCCACAGATACGCAGTATTTT | CASSIPGGPTDTQYF
TRBJ1-5 | NA | NA | TRBV7-2 | TGTGCCAGCAGCCCGACCAGTTATCAGCCCCAGCATTTT | CASSPTSYQPQHF
TRBJ1-5 | TRBD1 | many | TRBV6-1 | TGTGCCAGCAGTGACCCCGGACAGGGGAGGGATCAGCCCCAGCATTTT | CASSDPGQGRDQPQHF
TRBJ2-7 | NA | NA | TRBV5-1 | TGCGCCAGCAGCTTTGGGGGAACGGGCGAGCAGTACTTC | CASSFGGTGEQYF